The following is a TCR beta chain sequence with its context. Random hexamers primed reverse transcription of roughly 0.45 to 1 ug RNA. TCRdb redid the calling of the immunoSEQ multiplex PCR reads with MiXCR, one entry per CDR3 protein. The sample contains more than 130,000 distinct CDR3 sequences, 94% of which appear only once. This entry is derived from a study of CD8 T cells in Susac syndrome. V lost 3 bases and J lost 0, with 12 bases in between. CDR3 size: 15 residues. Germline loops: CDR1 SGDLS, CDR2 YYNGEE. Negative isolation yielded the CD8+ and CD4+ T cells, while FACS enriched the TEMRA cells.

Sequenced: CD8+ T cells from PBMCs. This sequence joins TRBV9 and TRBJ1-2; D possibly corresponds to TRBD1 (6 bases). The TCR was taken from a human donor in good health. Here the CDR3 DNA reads TGTGCCAGCAGCGCGGGGGGCCAGACTAACTATGGCTACACCTTC. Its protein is CASSAGGQTNYGYTF. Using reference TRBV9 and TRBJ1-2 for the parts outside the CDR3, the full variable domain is DSGVTQTPKHLITATGQRVTLRCSPRSGDLSVYWYQQSLDQGLQFLIQYYNGEERAKGNILERFSAQQFPDLHSELNLSSLELGDSALYFCASSAGGQTNYGYTFGSGTRLTVV.